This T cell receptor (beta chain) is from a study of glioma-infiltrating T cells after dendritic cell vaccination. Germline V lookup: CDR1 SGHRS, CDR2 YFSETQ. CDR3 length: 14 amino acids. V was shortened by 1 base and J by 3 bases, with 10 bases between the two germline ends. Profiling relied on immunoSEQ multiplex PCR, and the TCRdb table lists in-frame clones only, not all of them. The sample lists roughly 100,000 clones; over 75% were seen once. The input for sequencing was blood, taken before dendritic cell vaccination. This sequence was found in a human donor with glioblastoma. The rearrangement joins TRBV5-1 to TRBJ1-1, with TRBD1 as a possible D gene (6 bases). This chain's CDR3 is CASSLTGRDTEAFF. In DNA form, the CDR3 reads TGCGCCAGCAGCTTGACAGGGCGGGACACTGAAGCTTTCTTT.